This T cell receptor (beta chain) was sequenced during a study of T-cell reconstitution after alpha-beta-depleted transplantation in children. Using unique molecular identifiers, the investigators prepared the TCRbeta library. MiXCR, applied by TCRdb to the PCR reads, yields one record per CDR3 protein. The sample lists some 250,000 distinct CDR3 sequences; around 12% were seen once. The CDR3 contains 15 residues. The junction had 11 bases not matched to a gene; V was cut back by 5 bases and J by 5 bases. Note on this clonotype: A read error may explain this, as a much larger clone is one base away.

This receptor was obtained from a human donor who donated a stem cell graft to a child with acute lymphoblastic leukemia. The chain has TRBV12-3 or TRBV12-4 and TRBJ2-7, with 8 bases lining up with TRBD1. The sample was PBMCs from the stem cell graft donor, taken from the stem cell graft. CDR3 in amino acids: CASSHWDRRSNEQYF. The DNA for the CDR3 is TGTGCCAGCAGTCACTGGGACAGGAGGTCCAACGAGCAGTACTTC.